One T cell receptor beta chain is described in this entry. What it binds is unknown. Germline V CDR1 and CDR2: MNHEY, SVGEGT. Trimming stripped 9 bases from V and 3 bases from J, with 8 bases between. This CDR3 spans 11 amino acids. The data derive from a study of T cell repertoires in cytomegalovirus infection. Study-wide background: Evidence of both CMV infection and a matching HLA type came from public TCR beta signatures. Study-level findings and limits: Dominating the ex vivo response were HLA-C-restricted CMV-specific TCR beta clonotypes. CMV carriers having the relevant HLA were flagged by cumulative public TCR beta family frequency.

One entry per CDR3 protein results from TCRdb running MiXCR on the reads. The sample holds 160,000 or so distinct CDR3 sequences, about a sixth seen once. The sequenced sample consisted of CD8+ T cells from PBMCs. This rearrangement joins TRBV6-2 or TRBV6-3 to TRBJ1-2; D perhaps matches TRBD1 (5 bases). The origin of this receptor is a human donor in good health (CMV status not recorded). Some clones in this sample may be carry-over from other donors' samples. CDR3 protein: CASQGYYGYTF. DNA for the CDR3: TGTGCCAGTCAGGGCTACTATGGCTACACCTTC.